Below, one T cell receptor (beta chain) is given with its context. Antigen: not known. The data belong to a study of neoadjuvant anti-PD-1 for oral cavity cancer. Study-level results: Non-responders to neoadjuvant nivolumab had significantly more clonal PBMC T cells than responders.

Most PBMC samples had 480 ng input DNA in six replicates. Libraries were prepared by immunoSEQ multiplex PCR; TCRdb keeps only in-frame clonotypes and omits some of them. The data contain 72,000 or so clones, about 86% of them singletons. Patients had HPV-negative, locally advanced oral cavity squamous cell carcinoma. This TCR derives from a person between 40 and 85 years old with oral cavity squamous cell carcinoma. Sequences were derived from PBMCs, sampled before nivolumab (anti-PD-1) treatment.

The CDR3 spells CASQDGSGSEQYF. DNA for the CDR3: TGTGCCAGCCAAGACGGGTCAGGTTCCGAGCAGTACTTC. This sequence joins TRBV6-6 and TRBJ2-7; no definite D call. The V end was cut by 8 bases, the J end by 6 bases, with 17 bases between. The germline V gene encodes CDR1 MNHNY and CDR2 SVGAGI (reference sequence). This CDR3 comprises 13 residues.